This entry lists 16 T cell receptor beta chains sequenced from one sample in a study of blood T cell repertoires in COVID-19 (dated by TCRdb to about 2020). Library prep was done by the immunoSEQ multiplex PCR assay. Not all clones reach the TCRdb copy of this immuneACCESS table, which keeps in-frame sequences only. Checked studies attribute under half of the gap to unresolved V genes and leave the rest unexplained. The sample table records some 60,000 clones; around 90% of these occur just once. Of the sample, 1.3% falls within the top ten clones. Source material: peripheral blood. Every receptor here comes from a man aged 55 to 70 with acute or convalescent COVID-19.

The chain joins TRBV15 to TRBJ1-6; 7 bases line up with TRBD1. This CDR3 is 15 amino acids long. The V gene end was trimmed by 2 bases and the J gene end by 5 bases; junction bases not matched to a gene: 3. Germline-derived CDR1 and CDR2 are LNHNV and YYDKDF (reference sequence). DNA of the CDR3: TGTGCCACCAGCAGACAGGGGGGCAATAATTCACCCCTCCACTTT. Encoded protein: CATSRQGGNNSPLHF.

About this clone itself: The same CDR3 can be traced to other DNA sequences in this sample. The chain joins TRBV12-3 or TRBV12-4 to TRBJ1-1; TRBD1 agrees at 7 bases. The CDR3 length is 12 residues. J gave up 8 bases and V 3 bases, and 3 bases lay outside the gene matches. CDR3 sequence reads: CASSLTGLEAFF. CDR3 coding DNA: TGTGCCAGCAGTTTGACAGGGCTAGAAGCTTTCTTT.

The CDR3 bases are TGCGCCAGCAGCCAAGACGGACAGGTGTTAACCTACGAGCAGTACTTC. This gives the protein CASSQDGQVLTYEQYF. The rearrangement joins TRBV4-1 to TRBJ2-7; 7 nucleotides line up with TRBD1. The CDR3 is made up of 16 amino acids. In germline, CDR1 is MGHRA, CDR2 YSYEKL. The V gene end was trimmed by 0 bases and the J gene end by 2 bases; junction bases not matched to a gene: 7.

This rearrangement joins TRBV5-1 to TRBJ2-6, with D possibly matching TRBD2 (5 bases). CDR1 is SGHRS, CDR2 YFSETQ, per germline. The CDR3 extends over 15 amino acids. Trimming left V 2 bases short and J 0 bases short, with 6 bases between. CDR3 nucleotide sequence: TGCGCCAGCAGCTTTGGGAGCTCTGGGGCCAACGTCCTGACTTTC. Translation gives CASSFGSSGANVLTF.

This chain's CDR3 is CASSISGNTEAFF. For the CDR3, the DNA is TGTGCCAGTAGTATCTCCGGGAACACTGAAGCTTTCTTT. The gene calls are TRBV19 and TRBJ1-1; no clear D. V dropped 3 bases and J dropped 1 base, with 6 bases sitting between them. The CDR3 sequence is 13 residues long. CDR1 is LNHDA and CDR2 is SQIVND in the germline V gene (reference sequence). The entire variable domain, with the rest obtained from reference TRBV19 and TRBJ1-1, is as follows: DGGITQSPKYLFRKEGQNVTLSCEQNLNHDAMYWYRQDPGQGLRLIYYSQIVNDFQKGDIAEGYSVSREKKESFPLTVTSAQKNPTAFYLCASSISGNTEAFFGQGTRLTVV.

This clone was found once. V and J are TRBV13 and TRBJ1-2, with a possible D match to TRBD1 (5 bases). This CDR3 contains 15 residues. Germline CDR1 and CDR2: PRHDT and FYEKMQ (reference sequence). Trimming removed 3 bases from V and 2 bases from J, with 13 bases in between. The CDR3 DNA sequence: TGTGCCAGCAGCTTCGCAGGGCGTACGAACTATGGCTACACCTTC. Protein: CASSFAGRTNYGYTF.

The V gene is TRBV4-2, the J gene TRBJ1-6, with TRBD1 matching 9 bases. This CDR3 region has 17 residues. CDR1 and CDR2 from the germline V gene are LGHNA and YNFKEQ. V lost 2 bases, J lost 7 bases, and 9 bases stayed unmatched. For the CDR3, the DNA is TGTGCCAGCAGCCAACCGCAAACAGGGGGCGCAAATTCACCCCTCCACTTT. It encodes CASSQPQTGGANSPLHF.

V is TRBV7-9 and J is TRBJ1-5; 11 nucleotides line up with TRBD1. Germline values: CDR1 SEHNR, CDR2 FQNEAQ (reference sequence). Unmatched junction bases numbered 6, after V lost 4 bases and J lost 7 bases. CDR3 size: 15 residues. Here the CDR3 reads CASSSDRGPGQPQHF. The CDR3 coding sequence is TGTGCCAGCAGCTCGGACAGGGGGCCTGGGCAGCCCCAGCATTTT.

The chain recombines TRBV5-1 with TRBJ2-2, with TRBD2 as a possible D gene (5 bases). From germline, CDR1 is SGHRS and CDR2 YFSETQ. V dropped 2 bases and J dropped 6 bases, with 14 bases sitting between them. This CDR3 comprises 15 residues. The CDR3 protein is CASSFWRTVAGELFF. The CDR3 coding sequence is TGCGCCAGCAGCTTTTGGAGGACGGTCGCCGGGGAGCTGTTTTTT.

This clone showed up just once. CDR3 loop: CASSFSREEAFF. CDR3 DNA: TGTGCCAGCAGCTTTAGCAGGGAAGAAGCTTTCTTT. V gene TRBV7-9 combines with J gene TRBJ1-1, with a weak D call TRBD1 (5 bases). The CDR3 length is 12 residues. Per germline, CDR1 SEHNR and CDR2 FQNEAQ (reference sequence). The V and J ends lost 3 bases and 8 bases respectively, with 10 bases between them.

The rearrangement uses TRBV3-1 (or the pseudogene TRBV3-2) and TRBJ1-1; D is unclear. V was trimmed by 4 bases and J by 1 base, leaving 7 bases between them. Germline V lookup: CDR1 LGHDT, CDR2 YNNKEL (reference sequence). CDR3 length equals 13 residues. As DNA, the CDR3 is TGTGCCAGCAGCCTTATATCGAACACTGAAGCTTTCTTT. It is translated as CASSLISNTEAFF.

J is TRBJ2-1 and V is TRBV24-1; 9 nucleotides align to TRBD1. CDR1 and CDR2 from the germline V gene are KGHDR and SFDVKD. J lost 6 bases, V lost 7 bases, and 6 bases had no gene match. This CDR3 region has 14 residues. CDR3 sequence (DNA): TGTGCCACCAGCAAACAGGGGGCTAGCAATGAGCAGTTCTTC. Translated, it gives CATSKQGASNEQFF.

The V call is TRBV7-2, the J call TRBJ2-1; D gene uncertain. V lost 5 bases and J lost 4, with 15 bases in between. CDR1 is SGHTA, CDR2 FQGNSA, per germline. The CDR3 length is 15 residues. Here the CDR3 reads CASSLTVDVYNEQFF. The CDR3 coding sequence is TGTGCCAGCAGCCTCACAGTGGATGTGTACAATGAGCAGTTCTTC.

This chain connects TRBV7-2 to TRBJ1-5; the D gene is possibly TRBD1 (6 bases). V was cut by 1 base and J by 0 bases, with 16 bases left in between. The CDR3 is made up of 18 amino acids. The germline gives CDR1 SGHTA, CDR2 FQGNSA. CDR3 sequence reads: CASSLEQGWIYSNQPQHF. The CDR3 coding sequence is TGTGCCAGCAGCTTAGAACAGGGATGGATATATAGCAATCAGCCCCAGCATTTT.

The genes are TRBV11-3 and TRBJ2-1; 9 positions agree with TRBD1. Germline CDR1 reads SGHNT; CDR2 reads YENEEA. The CDR3 has 15 amino acids. V trimming: 5 bases; J trimming: 10 bases; junction bases outside the gene matches: 12. The CDR3 DNA reads as TGTGCCAGCAGCCAGGGACAGGGCCCTCAGAACGAGCAGTTCTTC. Encoded protein: CASSQGQGPQNEQFF.

The table lists this clone with a count of one. The chain uses TRBV3-1 (or the pseudogene TRBV3-2) and TRBJ1-2; 7 bases align to TRBD1. V lost 3 bases, J lost 8 bases, and 9 bases stayed unmatched. The germline V gene encodes CDR1 LGHDT and CDR2 YNNKEL (reference sequence). The CDR3 loop spans 14 amino acids. The CDR3 coding sequence is TGTGCCAGCAGCCAGGCCCAGGGGGTAGGCGGCTACACCTTC. Residues: CASSQAQGVGGYTF.